One and the same sample provided the 6 T cell receptor beta chains below, sequenced in a study of post-analysis software for immune sequencing data. Whole-study findings and limits: The five TRBV segments detected at higher frequency in patients than in controls included TRBV5-6, TRBV5-1 and TRBV20-1.

The TCR beta cDNA libraries carried unique molecular identifiers. MiXCR was run by TCRdb on the PCR reads, yielding one entry per CDR3 protein. Of under 900,000 distinct CDR3 sequences listed, approximately 53% are singletons. What these receptors recognize is not known. The sample comprised blood. The receptors were gathered from a girl aged 5-17 years with multiple sclerosis.

As concerns this clonotype: This may come from a read error, since a much larger clone is one base off. V usage is TRBV3-1 and J usage is TRBJ1-2, with 7 bases lining up with TRBD1. Germline V gene sequence: CDR1 LGHDT, CDR2 YNNKEL (reference sequence). CDR3 length equals 13 residues. CDR3 nucleotide sequence: TGTGCCTGCAGCCGGACAGGCCACTATGGCTACACCTTC. Translating it yields CACSRTGHYGYTF.

V is TRBV12-3 or TRBV12-4 and J is TRBJ2-7; D call uncertain. V was pared by 7 bases and J by 0 bases, with 7 bases between. The CDR3 extends over 12 amino acids. CDR3 DNA sequence: TGTGCCAGCAAGAGGAGCTCCTACGAGCAGTACTTC. Encoded protein: CASKRSSYEQYF.

The chain combines TRBV5-1 with TRBJ2-1; 12 bases agree with TRBD2. The CDR3 is 19 amino acids. Germline trimming cut 7 bases from V and 12 bases from J; bases unmatched to any gene: 26. Germline V CDR1 and CDR2: SGHRS, YFSETQ. CDR3 loop: CASREFVLAGGTNRNRQFF. In nucleotides, the CDR3 is TGCGCCAGCCGCGAATTCGTACTAGCGGGAGGAACGAATCGAAATCGGCAGTTCTTC.

This clonotype has a handful of counts. The J gene is TRBJ2-1, the V gene TRBV6-5, with D maybe TRBD2 (5 bases). The CDR3 spans 15 residues. Germline V gives CDR1 MNHEY, CDR2 SVGAGI. Trimming removed 5 bases at V and 2 bases at J, with 13 bases between. CDR3 sequence reads: CASSPEGSTYNEQFF. In nucleotides, the CDR3 is TGTGCCAGCAGTCCCGAAGGGAGTACCTACAATGAGCAGTTCTTC.

The rearrangement links TRBV10-3 to TRBJ1-2; TRBD1 matches 7 bases. Unmatched junction bases numbered 6, after V lost 6 bases and J lost 5 bases. CDR1 is ENHRY and CDR2 is SYGVKD in the germline V gene. The CDR3 loop spans 13 amino acids. The CDR3 DNA sequence: TGTGCCATCAGCCGGGACAGACATTATGGCTACACCTTC. Translating gives CAISRDRHYGYTF.

The chain uses TRBV10-3 and TRBJ2-5, with D tentatively TRBD1 (5 bases). Germline CDR1 is ENHRY and CDR2 is SYGVKD. V was pared by 0 bases and J by 4 bases, with 9 bases between. The CDR3 contains 14 residues. CDR3 sequence: CAISESAGRETQYF. In nucleotides, the CDR3 is TGTGCCATCAGTGAGTCGGCAGGGCGAGAGACCCAGTACTTC.